A single sample is the source of the 23 T cell receptor beta chains below, sequenced in a study of T cells in Graves' hyperthyroidism and ophthalmopathy. RNA transcripts served as the template for amplifying TCR beta CDR3 regions. The HTBI set primed first-round TCR CDR3 RT-PCR. TCRdb reprocessed the multiplex PCR reads with MiXCR, giving one entry per CDR3 protein. The sample holds under 650,000 distinct CDR3 sequences; 15% to 20% are singletons and the top ten take less than 4.5%. Sequenced material: blood. These receptors were taken from a woman aged 25 to 39 with Graves' hyperthyroidism.

This chain uses TRBV12-3 or TRBV12-4 with TRBJ2-1; TRBD2 matches 14 bases. With 4 bases clipped from V and 7 bases from J, the junction kept 3 bases outside the gene matches. The CDR3 contains 15 residues. The CDR3, as DNA: TGTGCCAGCAGTTCGAGACTAGCGGGAGGGAATGAGCAGTTCTTC. This sequence encodes CASSSRLAGGNEQFF.

In its sample, this clonotype was seen a few times. This chain connects TRBV4-2 to TRBJ1-2; perhaps TRBD1 as D (6 bases). This CDR3 spans 15 amino acids. The germline CDR1 and CDR2 sequences are LGHNA and YNFKEQ. Trimming left V 0 bases short and J 6 bases short, with 14 bases between. The CDR3 protein is CASSQEWGRGHGYTF. Written as DNA, the CDR3 is TGTGCCAGCAGCCAAGAATGGGGGCGAGGGCATGGCTACACCTTC.

This clonotype has at least ten counts. V is TRBV20-1 and J is TRBJ2-7, with TRBD2 matching over 11 bases. This CDR3 region has 16 residues. V dropped 0 bases and J dropped 2; count of bases not matched to a gene: 6. Germline CDR1 and CDR2: DFQATT and SNEGSKA (reference sequence). CDR3 sequence: CSARDWASGRPYEQYF. DNA of the CDR3: TGCAGTGCTAGAGATTGGGCTAGCGGGAGGCCCTACGAGCAGTACTTC.

This clonotype has a count of ten or more. The CDR3 DNA is TGTGCCAGCAGCTTTATCGGGAACGAGCAGTACTTC. As protein: CASSFIGNEQYF. J is TRBJ2-7 and V is TRBV7-2, with a weak D call TRBD2 (5 bases). V gave up 3 bases and J gave up 5 bases, with 8 bases separating them. CDR3 length: 12 residues. Per the germline V gene, CDR1 is SGHTA and CDR2 is FQGNSA.

This clonotype was counted many times. The chain employs TRBV11-2 and TRBJ2-3, with 7 bases matching TRBD2. Germline trimming cut 3 bases from V and 0 bases from J; bases unmatched to any gene: 6. The length of the CDR3 is 16 residues. CDR1 and CDR2 (germline): SGHAT, FQNNGV. CDR3 sequence (DNA): TGTGCCAGCAGCTTCGTAAGCGGGGCTAGCACAGATACGCAGTATTTT. It yields the protein CASSFVSGASTDTQYF.

This clonotype was counted a few times. The chain combines TRBV20-1 with TRBJ2-5; 7 bases fit TRBD2. V lost 5 bases, J lost 0 bases, and 6 bases stayed unmatched. CDR1 is DFQATT and CDR2 is SNEGSKA in the germline V gene (reference sequence). This CDR3 is built from 14 residues. The CDR3 DNA is TGCAGTGCTCTTCTAGCGGCCTACCAAGAGACCCAGTACTTC. It translates to CSALLAAYQETQYF.

About this clonotype itself: The junction shows a germline mismatch at one end, possibly a read error. The genes are TRBV18 and TRBJ1-5; 8 positions agree with TRBD1. Germline CDR1 is KGHSH and CDR2 is LQKENI. The CDR3 covers 13 residues. The CDR3 nucleotides are TGTGCCAGCTCCCCACAGGGGGGTGAGCCCCAGCATTTT. It yields the protein CASSPQGGEPQHF.

Turning to this clonotype: A read error is possible here, since a much larger clone lies one base away. The J gene is TRBJ2-5, the V gene TRBV5-1; 8 positions agree with TRBD2. Losses at the gene ends were 0 bases for V and 4 bases for J; bases not matched to a gene: 5. The germline gives CDR1 SGHRS, CDR2 YFSETQ. The CDR3 contains 15 residues. The CDR3 region has the DNA TGCGCCAGCAGCTTGGACGGCAGCGGGAGAGAGACCCAGTACTTC. Its protein is CASSLDGSGRETQYF. Using reference TRBV5-1 and TRBJ2-5 for the parts outside the CDR3, the full variable domain is KAGVTQTPRYLIKTRGQQVTLSCSPISGHRSVSWYQQTPGQGLQFLFEYFSETQRNKGNFPGRFSGRQFSNSRSEMNVSTLELGDSALYLCASSLDGSGRETQYFGPGTRLLVL.

This clonotype was seen repeatedly, ten times or more. V and J are TRBV27 and TRBJ1-5, with D unclear. The CDR3 runs to 13 residues. V was shortened by 0 bases and J by 5 bases, with 5 bases between the two germline ends. Germline values: CDR1 MNHEY, CDR2 SMNVEV (reference sequence). Here the CDR3 reads CASSLSHDQPQHF. CDR3 DNA: TGTGCCAGCAGTTTATCTCACGATCAGCCCCAGCATTTT.

In regard to this clonotype: With a much larger clone just one base away, this may be a read error. The chain combines TRBV7-3 with TRBJ2-7; 10 bases match TRBD2. The CDR3 loop spans 16 amino acids. In germline, CDR1 is SGHTA, CDR2 FQGTGA. The CDR3 is CASSLARTSGSYDQYF. The CDR3, as DNA: TGTGCCAGCAGCTTAGCCCGGACTAGCGGCTCCTACGATCAGTACTTC.

This clonotype was counted ten times or more. The chain recombines TRBV28 with TRBJ2-1; either TRBD1 or TRBD2 may supply D (5 bases each). Germline V gives CDR1 MDHEN, CDR2 SYDVKM. V lost 2 bases to trimming and J lost 4 bases, with 15 bases between them. The CDR3 extends over 16 amino acids. In DNA, the CDR3 is TGTGCCAGCAGTTTACTATCCCCCGGGGCATACAATGAGCAGTTCTTC. This sequence encodes CASSLLSPGAYNEQFF.

This clonotype was counted many times. This chain uses TRBV7-2 with TRBJ2-1; unclear D gene. Germline V gene sequence: CDR1 SGHTA, CDR2 FQGNSA. The V and J ends lost 5 bases and 6 bases respectively, with 14 bases between them. This CDR3 has 14 amino acids. CDR3 loop: CASSLSRDRNEQFF. In DNA form, the CDR3 reads TGTGCCAGCAGCCTCTCTCGAGATCGCAATGAGCAGTTCTTC.

This clonotype was found many times. This chain links TRBV19 with TRBJ1-1; tentatively, D is TRBD1 (6 bases). With 9 bases removed from V and 3 bases from J, the gap between germline ends came to 11 bases. This CDR3 region has 12 residues. Germline V gene data show CDR1 as LNHDA and CDR2 as SQIVND (reference sequence). The CDR3 reads CASSDRYTEAFF. The CDR3 nucleotides are TGTGCCAGCAGCGACAGGTACACTGAAGCTTTCTTT.

This clonotype was seen repeatedly, ten times or more. DNA for the CDR3: TGTGCCAGCGGGACAGGGATGGGAAATGAGCAGTTCTTC. It translates to CASGTGMGNEQFF. The genes are TRBV7-2 and TRBJ2-1, with TRBD1 matching 9 bases. This CDR3 region has 13 residues. Unmatched junction bases numbered 6, after V lost 8 bases and J lost 7 bases. Germline assignment: CDR1 SGHTA and CDR2 FQGNSA.

The chain uses TRBV5-6 and TRBJ2-7; a weak D match, TRBD2 (6 bases). Germline V CDR1 and CDR2: SGHDT, YYEEEE. V was clipped by 3 bases and J by 4 bases, with 14 bases between them. CDR3 length: 14 residues. For the CDR3, the DNA is TGTGCCAGCAGCTCGGGGACTTTTCAGTACGAGCAGTACTTC. Translated, it gives CASSSGTFQYEQYF.

This clonotype occurred a few times. A much larger clone differs by one base, so this may be a read error. The chain couples TRBV6-1 to TRBJ1-1; the D gene is possibly TRBD1 (6 bases). The CDR3 covers 12 residues. Germline V gene data show CDR1 as MNHNS and CDR2 as SASEGT. Trimming took off 5 bases at V and 6 bases at J, with 10 bases between the two ends. The CDR3 here is CASSWDTAEAFF. For the CDR3, the DNA is TGTGCCAGCAGTTGGGACACCGCTGAAGCTTTCTTT.

This clonotype was detected many times. The genes are TRBV11-2 and TRBJ2-7; D perhaps matches TRBD2 (5 bases). Deletions cut 0 bases from V and 7 bases from J, with 10 bases between. The CDR3 loop spans 13 amino acids. From germline, CDR1 is SGHAT and CDR2 FQNNGV. Here the CDR3 reads CASSLDRTGEQYF. Here the CDR3 DNA reads TGTGCCAGCAGCTTAGATCGGACGGGGGAGCAGTACTTC. Supplemented by reference TRBV11-2 and TRBJ2-7, the full variable domain reads EAGVAQSPRYKIIEKRQSVAFWCNPISGHATLYWYQQILGQGPKLLIQFQNNGVVDDSQLPKDRFSAERLKGVDSTLKIQPAKLEDSAVYLCASSLDRTGEQYFGPGTRLTVT.

This clonotype was detected only a few times. The genes are TRBV7-2 and TRBJ2-1; D might be TRBD2 (6 bases). CDR1 and CDR2 (germline): SGHTA, FQGNSA. This CDR3 has 15 amino acids. V was cut by 1 base and J by 6 bases, with 13 bases left in between. The CDR3: CASSLEAGRGNEQFF. In DNA form, the CDR3 reads TGTGCCAGCAGCTTAGAAGCGGGTCGGGGCAATGAGCAGTTCTTC. Full variable domain (outside the CDR3, taken from reference TRBV7-2 and TRBJ2-1): GAGVSQSPSNKVTEKGKDVELRCDPISGHTALYWYRQSLGQGLEFLIYFQGNSAPDKSGLPSDRFSAERTGGSVSTLTIQRTQQEDSAVYLCASSLEAGRGNEQFFGPGTRLTVL.

Comment on this clonotype: One end of the junction varies from germline; a read error may be responsible. CDR3 in amino acids: CASSQEFGQGYYNEQFF. The CDR3 region has the DNA TGCGCCAGCAGCCAAGAATTTGGGCAGGGGTACTACAATGAGCAGTTCTTC. This rearrangement joins TRBV5-4 to TRBJ2-1; perhaps TRBD1 as D (6 bases). This CDR3 spans 17 amino acids. CDR1 is SGHNT and CDR2 is YYREEE in the germline V gene (reference sequence).

The table lists this clonotype with many counts. This chain uses TRBV28 with TRBJ2-7, with TRBD2 identical over 9 bases. The CDR3 contains 13 residues. J gave up 2 bases and V 10 bases, and 6 bases lay outside the gene matches. Per germline, CDR1 MDHEN and CDR2 SYDVKM. This CDR3 is CATRTSVTYEQYF. The CDR3 DNA reads TGTGCCACCCGGACTAGCGTTACCTACGAGCAGTACTTC.

The V call is TRBV4-2, the J call TRBJ1-3; D not resolved. This CDR3 region has 17 residues. The V gene's germline CDR1 is LGHNA and CDR2 YNFKEQ. With 0 bases removed from V and 0 bases from J, the gap between germline ends came to 12 bases. The CDR3: CASSQDALTSSGNTIYF. In DNA form, the CDR3 reads TGTGCCAGCAGCCAAGATGCGTTAACGAGCTCTGGAAACACCATATATTTT.

This clonotype was detected a few times. The chain links TRBV18 to TRBJ2-2; 10 bases map to TRBD2. The V gene's germline CDR1 is KGHSH and CDR2 LQKENI. J gave up 7 bases and V 3 bases, and 5 bases lay outside the gene matches. The CDR3 loop spans 15 amino acids. CDR3 sequence reads: CASSPYSGRNGELFF. The CDR3 coding sequence is TGTGCCAGCTCACCTTATAGCGGGAGGAACGGGGAGCTGTTTTTT.

CDR3 residues: CATQEDTVSNEQFF. The CDR3 DNA follows: TGTGCCACCCAAGAGGACACGGTCTCCAATGAGCAGTTCTTC. The gene calls are TRBV24-1 and TRBJ2-1, with D possibly TRBD1 on 5 matching bases. The germline V and J ends were trimmed by 9 bases and 6 bases, with 17 bases remaining between them. The CDR3 covers 14 residues. Germline assignment: CDR1 KGHDR and CDR2 SFDVKD.